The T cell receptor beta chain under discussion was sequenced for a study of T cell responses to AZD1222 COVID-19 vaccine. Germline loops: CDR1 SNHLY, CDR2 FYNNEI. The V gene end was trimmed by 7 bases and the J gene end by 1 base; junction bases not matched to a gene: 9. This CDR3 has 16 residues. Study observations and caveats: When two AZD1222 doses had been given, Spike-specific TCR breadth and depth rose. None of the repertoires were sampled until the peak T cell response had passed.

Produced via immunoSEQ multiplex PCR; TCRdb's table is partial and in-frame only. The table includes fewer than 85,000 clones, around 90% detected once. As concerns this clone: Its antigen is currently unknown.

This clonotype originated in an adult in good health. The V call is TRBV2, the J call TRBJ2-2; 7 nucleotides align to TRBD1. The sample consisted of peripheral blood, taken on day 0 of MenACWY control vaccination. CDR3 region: CASNLHGTENTGELFF. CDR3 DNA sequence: TGTGCCAGCAACCTACACGGGACAGAGAACACCGGGGAGCTGTTTTTT.